This T cell receptor beta chain is drawn from a study of blood T cell repertoires in COVID-19 (dated by TCRdb to the early 2020s). About the study as a whole: Collaborator samples came from the United States, Italy and Spain and covered acute and convalescent phases of COVID-19. Samples were obtained from the ongoing ImmuneRACE study (first 160 participants) and from 1,200 or so subjects provided by 6 global collaborators. The dataset comprised deeply sampled blood TCRbeta repertoires from subjects exposed to, actively infected with, or recovered from COVID-19. Nearly every sample came with metadata listing a de-identified subject ID, COVID-19 status, age in years and sex. HLA class I and class II types, where available, came from metadata supplied by the sample provider rather than from assay-based typing. A freely available public database, intended as a resource for researchers studying the immune response to SARS-CoV-2, is where the repertoires were released. The prospective study material was composed of cDNA or gDNA derived from T cells, B-cell-depleted T cells, or PBMCs.

Results and caveats for the whole study, not just this receptor: The amount of clinical and demographic metadata varied by source and participant and was provided uncurated.

In the germline V gene, CDR1 corresponds to SGHNT and CDR2 to YENEEA. Trimming takes 5 bases from V and 7 bases from J, and the germline ends sit 12 bases apart. From the cysteine through the phenylalanine, the CDR3 covers 14 amino acids. The read is trimmed to its CDR3 DNA, 42 bases read in frame from base 1. A word on this clone: Which antigen it targets is not known. The sample holds no much larger clone one base away, and base qualities are not on file.

The collaborating institutions used their own protocols to collect whole blood in K2EDTA tubes. For TCRbeta analysis, collaborators shipped samples as frozen whole blood, isolated PBMCs, or DNA extracted from either of those sample types. TCRbeta CDR3 regions were amplified from genomic DNA by means of the immunoSEQ Assay, a bias-controlled multiplex PCR. The published analysis was carried out like this. Nucleated cell counts per sample were estimated from amplification of reference gene primers within the assay. Sequence reads were collapsed and filtered to measure the absolute abundance of every unique TCRbeta CDR3 rearrangement. Productive Simpson clonality was computed per sample as the square root of Simpson's diversity index over productive rearrangements. This immuneACCESS table, as held by TCRdb, lists in-frame sequences with V and J called but not all clones. Of the missing ones, under half trace to an unresolved V gene in checked studies; the others have no known cause. That table furnishes V, J and clone size, whereas the DNA furnished D and trimming. Counted in this sample were 200,000 to 250,000 clones; roughly 85% of them appeared once. 2.6% of the sample belongs to the ten largest clones.

Sequenced input: peripheral blood. The V gene is TRBV11-3 and the J gene is TRBJ1-6; the D gene is possibly TRBD1, with 6 bases matching. The TCR was taken from a woman in her 70s with active or convalescent COVID-19. The CDR3 reads CASSPGGQNSPLHF. The DNA sequence is as follows: TGTGCCAGCAGCCCCGGAGGACAGAATTCACCCCTCCACTTT.